This T cell receptor beta chain was identified during a study of cytomegalovirus exposure and HLA in healthy donors. The overall study: Genotyping showed approximately 81% of 398 donors falling in the Caucasian-associated ancestry cluster.

This PCR relied on a set of 60 Vbeta primers and 13 Jbeta primers. The protocol was immunoSEQ multiplex PCR, while the TCRdb copy is restricted to in-frame clones and leaves out a portion. Its clone listing holds around 63,000 clones. The germline CDR1 and CDR2 sequences are MNHEY and SMNVEV (reference sequence). This CDR3 contains 14 residues. The V and J ends lost 2 bases and 3 bases respectively, with 11 bases between them. The clonotype originates from a woman in her thirties in good health and CMV-seronegative. The chain has TRBV27 and TRBJ2-7, with D possibly TRBD1 on 5 matching bases. The sequencing sample was made of PBMCs. The CDR3 region is CASSLQGYGYEQYF. CDR3 nucleotide sequence: TGTGCCAGCAGTTTACAGGGATATGGCTACGAGCAGTACTTC.